Each of the 32 T cell receptor beta chains below was sequenced from the same sample in a study of control samples from healthy donors and cancer patients. The method was immunoSEQ multiplex PCR; TCRdb's version includes in-frame clones alone and lacks a portion of them. The repertoire holds around 120,000 clones, with approximately 90% as singletons. The sample consisted of blood. Every receptor here comes from a woman between 18 and 30 years old in good health.

This clone was seen only once. V and J are TRBV19 and TRBJ2-5, with 10 bases lining up with TRBD2. Unmatched junction bases numbered 11, after V lost 5 bases and J lost 5 bases. Germline V gene sequence: CDR1 LNHDA, CDR2 SQIVND (reference sequence). The CDR3 length is 16 residues. The CDR3 sequence: CASSPRTSGGRETQYF. CDR3 nucleotides: TGTGCCAGTAGTCCCAGGACTAGCGGCGGAAGGGAGACCCAGTACTTC.

This clone turned up a few times. At the DNA level, this CDR3 is encoded by other sequences in the same sample as well. The chain joins TRBV7-9 to TRBJ2-7; D gene ambiguous. The CDR3 runs 11 residues. Germline V gives CDR1 SEHNR, CDR2 FQNEAQ (reference sequence). The germline V and J ends were trimmed by 5 bases and 3 bases, with 5 bases remaining between them. CDR3 DNA sequence: TGTGCCAGCAGCCGCAGCTACGAGCAGTACTTC. As protein: CASSRSYEQYF.

The CDR3 sequence: CASSLRPGQGKTGELFF. The CDR3 nucleotides are TGTGCCAGCAGTTTACGGCCGGGACAGGGAAAAACCGGGGAGCTGTTTTTT. This chain uses TRBV27 with TRBJ2-2; 9 bases agree with TRBD1. Germline lookup yields CDR1 MNHEY and CDR2 SMNVEV (reference sequence). This CDR3 is built from 17 residues. V lost 2 bases and J lost 5; bases outside the gene matches: 9.

The chain couples TRBV29-1 to TRBJ2-7; D may be TRBD1 (5 bases). CDR1 is SQVTM, CDR2 ANQGSEA, per germline. This CDR3 contains 12 residues. The V gene lost 6 bases and the J gene lost 7 bases, with 16 bases spanning the gap. As DNA, the CDR3 is TGCAGCGTCCTTAGACAGAGTGGGGAGCAGTACTTC. This encodes CSVLRQSGEQYF.

This chain joins TRBV24-1 and TRBJ1-1; 9 bases are a match to TRBD1. The CDR3 runs to 18 residues. Per germline, CDR1 KGHDR and CDR2 SFDVKD. With 3 bases clipped from V and 0 bases from J, the junction kept 10 bases outside the gene matches. The CDR3 DNA reads as TGTGCCACCAGTGATGGTCTTAGGGACAGGGCGGTGAACACTGAAGCTTTCTTT. Translated, it gives CATSDGLRDRAVNTEAFF.

This sequence joins TRBV5-5 and TRBJ2-2, with 10 positions matching TRBD1. CDR3 length: 16 amino acids. Trimming removed 0 bases from V and 5 bases from J; junction bases left unmatched: 4. CDR1 SGHKS and CDR2 YYEKEE come from the germline V gene (reference sequence). Here the CDR3 reads CASSLGDRGRTGELFF. Here the CDR3 DNA reads TGTGCCAGCAGCTTGGGCGACAGGGGGCGAACCGGGGAGCTGTTTTTT.

This chain connects TRBV7-9 to TRBJ2-5; D remains ambiguous. The CDR3 loop spans 13 amino acids. The germline CDR1 and CDR2 sequences are SEHNR and FQNEAQ (reference sequence). V gave up 5 bases and J gave up 2 bases, with 9 bases separating them. CDR3 nucleotides: TGTGCCAGCAGCCCAGGTGTACAAGAGACCCAGTACTTC. Translated: CASSPGVQETQYF.

CDR3 sequence: CASSREAVNTGELFF. CDR3 bases: TGTGCCAGCTCCCGGGAGGCCGTGAACACCGGGGAGCTGTTTTTT. The chain has TRBV2 and TRBJ2-2, with TRBD2 matching 7 bases. Looked up from germline, CDR1 is SNHLY and CDR2 is FYNNEI. J lost 1 base, V lost 8 bases, and 7 bases had no gene match. The CDR3 is 15 amino acids.

This clone was seen once. The chain is built from TRBV4-3 and TRBJ2-7; 9 bases line up with TRBD2. The CDR3 extends over 16 amino acids. Germline loops: CDR1 LGHNA, CDR2 YSLEER. J was trimmed by 2 bases and V by 0 bases; bases with no gene match: 5. CDR3 nucleotide sequence: TGCGCCAGCAGCCAAGATCTGCGCGGGAGGGCCTACGAGCAGTACTTC. Translation gives CASSQDLRGRAYEQYF.

A note on this clone: An end of the junction does not agree with germline; a read error may underlie this. V usage is TRBV6-6 and J usage is TRBJ2-2; TRBD2 might be the D (5 bases). CDR3 length: 10 residues. Per the germline V gene, CDR1 is MNHNY and CDR2 is SVGAGI (reference sequence). CDR3 in DNA: TGTGCCAGCAGTTACCGGGGAGCTGTTTTT. This gives the protein CASSYRGAVF.

The chain recombines TRBV7-2 with TRBJ1-4, with TRBD1 as a possible D gene (5 bases). Germline assignment: CDR1 SGHTA and CDR2 FQGNSA. Between the trimmed V and J ends, which lost 4 bases and 7 bases, there was a span of 16 bases. The CDR3 covers 15 residues. The CDR3 sequence: CASSSQGPKGEKLFF. The CDR3 DNA sequence: TGTGCCAGCAGCTCGCAGGGTCCTAAGGGTGAAAAACTGTTTTTT.

The CDR3 sequence: CASSTSNQPQHF. The DNA for the CDR3 is TGTGCCAGCAGTACGAGCAATCAGCCCCAGCATTTT. This chain links TRBV28 with TRBJ1-5; D call uncertain. Between the trimmed V and J ends, which lost 5 bases and 1 base, there was a span of 3 bases. Germline CDR1 reads MDHEN; CDR2 reads SYDVKM. The CDR3 runs to 12 residues.

The genes are TRBV10-3 and TRBJ1-5; no reliable D call. V lost 0 bases, J lost 7 bases, and 7 bases lay in between. CDR1 and CDR2 from the germline V gene are ENHRY and SYGVKD. The CDR3 length is 13 residues. Here the CDR3 reads CAISESPDQPQHF. The CDR3 nucleotides are TGTGCCATCAGTGAGTCGCCAGACCAGCCCCAGCATTTT.

The rearrangement links TRBV19 to TRBJ1-5; 7 bases fit TRBD1. Germline lookup yields CDR1 LNHDA and CDR2 SQIVND (reference sequence). V dropped 3 bases and J dropped 5; count of bases not matched to a gene: 4. This CDR3 region has 14 residues. For the CDR3, the DNA is TGTGCCAGTAGTATTGGAACAGGGGATCAGCCCCAGCATTTT. It specifies CASSIGTGDQPQHF.

This CDR3 is CASRKAGEELFF. The CDR3 DNA follows: TGTGCCAGCCGGAAGGCGGGGGAGGAGCTGTTTTTT. The chain is built from TRBV27 and TRBJ2-2, with 7 bases aligning to TRBD2. CDR3 length: 12 residues. Germline lookup yields CDR1 MNHEY and CDR2 SMNVEV (reference sequence). V was clipped by 8 bases and J by 10 bases; unmatched bases: 7.

The rearrangement joins TRBV11-2 to TRBJ2-2; TRBD2 agrees at 7 bases. V lost 5 bases and J lost 4; bases outside the gene matches: 10. Germline CDR1 is SGHAT and CDR2 is FQNNGV. This CDR3 has 16 amino acids. The CDR3 is CASSPRGRVATGELFF. For the CDR3, the DNA is TGTGCCAGCAGCCCCCGAGGGAGGGTGGCCACCGGGGAGCTGTTTTTT. Variable domain in full (rest from reference TRBV11-2 and TRBJ2-2): EAGVAQSPRYKIIEKRQSVAFWCNPISGHATLYWYQQILGQGPKLLIQFQNNGVVDDSQLPKDRFSAERLKGVDSTLKIQPAKLEDSAVYLCASSPRGRVATGELFFGEGSRLTVL.

This sequence joins TRBV7-8 and TRBJ2-5, with 8 bases lining up with TRBD2. The CDR3 loop spans 16 amino acids. V lost 5 bases and J lost 4; bases outside the gene matches: 12. Germline assignment: CDR1 SGHVS and CDR2 FQNEAQ. In DNA, the CDR3 is TGTGCCAGCAGCCCAAGGACTAGCCGGACCGGAGAGACCCAGTACTTC. Its translation: CASSPRTSRTGETQYF.

The chain combines TRBV27 with TRBJ2-3, with 12 nucleotides matching TRBD2. V was clipped by 5 bases and J by 4 bases; unmatched bases: 7. Germline-derived CDR1 and CDR2 are MNHEY and SMNVEV (reference sequence). The CDR3 consists of 16 residues. CDR3 loop: CASSRLAGEGADTQYF. The CDR3 DNA sequence: TGTGCCAGCAGTCGACTAGCGGGGGAAGGGGCAGATACGCAGTATTTT.

The chain joins TRBV6-6 to TRBJ1-6; D possibly corresponds to TRBD1 (5 bases). This CDR3 contains 20 residues. V dropped 6 bases and J dropped 2 bases, with 26 bases sitting between them. Germline-derived CDR1 and CDR2 are MNHNY and SVGAGI (reference sequence). As DNA, the CDR3 is TGTGCCAGCAGCCCCGCGACCACGTGGGACGGCGTGGCCTATAATTCACCCCTCCACTTT. Translated, it gives CASSPATTWDGVAYNSPLHF.

This sequence joins TRBV28 and TRBJ1-2; possibly TRBD1 for D (6 bases). Germline V gives CDR1 MDHEN, CDR2 SYDVKM. Deletions cut 5 bases from V and 8 bases from J, with 12 bases between. This CDR3 is built from 12 residues. The CDR3 loop reads CASSLQGTGYTF. DNA of the CDR3: TGTGCCAGCAGTCTACAGGGTACGGGCTACACCTTC.

This chain joins TRBV18 and TRBJ1-4; 9 bases are shared with TRBD1. The CDR3 length is 17 residues. J was trimmed by 0 bases and V by 3 bases; bases with no gene match: 5. From germline, CDR1 is KGHSH and CDR2 LQKENI. The CDR3 reads CASSPTGGLATNEKLFF. DNA for the CDR3: TGTGCCAGCTCACCGACAGGGGGACTAGCAACTAATGAAAAACTGTTTTTT.

The V gene is TRBV5-1, the J gene TRBJ2-7; 13 positions agree with TRBD2. V lost 4 bases, J lost 2 bases, and 3 bases stayed unmatched. This CDR3 is 15 amino acids long. Germline CDR1 is SGHRS and CDR2 is YFSETQ. The CDR3 DNA follows: TGCGCCAGCAGCGTCACTAGCGGGAGGGCCTACGAGCAGTACTTC. Translation: CASSVTSGRAYEQYF.

This chain uses TRBV10-3 with TRBJ2-5; 11 nucleotides align to TRBD2. The length of the CDR3 is 16 residues. Losses at the gene ends were 3 bases for V and 1 base for J; bases not matched to a gene: 4. Germline V gene data show CDR1 as ENHRY and CDR2 as SYGVKD. The DNA of the CDR3 is TGTGCCATCAGTGATATTAGCGGGGGGGTCCAAGAGACCCAGTACTTC. It encodes CAISDISGGVQETQYF.

J is TRBJ2-7 and V is TRBV19, with TRBD2 identical over 8 bases. Trimming took 10 bases from V and 2 from J; bases not matched to a gene: 7. The CDR3 contains 13 residues. Per germline, CDR1 LNHDA and CDR2 SQIVND (reference sequence). CDR3 loop: CATGLAGAYEQYF. The CDR3, as DNA: TGTGCCACAGGACTAGCAGGCGCCTACGAGCAGTACTTC.

This chain links TRBV12-3 or TRBV12-4 with TRBJ2-1; D is perhaps TRBD1 (6 bases). This CDR3 has 12 residues. V lost 9 bases and J lost 2, with 8 bases in between. The CDR3 region has the DNA TGTGCCAGTACAGGGACCTACAATGAGCAGTTCTTC. Amino acids: CASTGTYNEQFF.

Only a few counts were recorded for this clone. This chain joins TRBV6-5 and TRBJ1-2, with 8 bases aligning to TRBD1. J lost 2 bases, V lost 6 bases, and 2 bases had no gene match. This CDR3 contains 13 residues. Germline V gene sequence: CDR1 MNHEY, CDR2 SVGAGI. The CDR3 nucleotides read TGTGCCAGCAGGGACAGGGCGAACTATGGCTACACCTTC. Its protein is CASRDRANYGYTF.

The chain couples TRBV27 to TRBJ1-1, with D tentatively TRBD1 (5 bases). V was shortened by 2 bases and J by 6 bases, with 13 bases between the two germline ends. Germline CDR1 MNHEY, CDR2 SMNVEV (reference sequence). The CDR3 consists of 14 residues. CDR3 nucleotide sequence: TGTGCCAGCAGTTTACACCGTCCGGGACCTGAAGCTTTCTTT. Its protein is CASSLHRPGPEAFF.

The rearrangement uses TRBV20-1 and TRBJ2-5; D is unclear. This CDR3 has 11 residues. The germline CDR1 and CDR2 sequences are DFQATT and SNEGSKA (reference sequence). V gave up 5 bases and J gave up 5 bases, with 9 bases separating them. CDR3 sequence (DNA): TGCAGTGCTGTATTTAGTGAGACCCAGTACTTC. It encodes CSAVFSETQYF.

This chain links TRBV10-2 with TRBJ1-1; D remains ambiguous. Per the germline V gene, CDR1 is WSHSY and CDR2 is SAAADI. The CDR3 has 12 amino acids. V was clipped by 1 base and J by 9 bases, with 9 bases between them. DNA for the CDR3: TGCGCCAGCAGTGAGTTTGTGGGGAAAGCTTTCTTT. As protein: CASSEFVGKAFF.

V usage is TRBV30 and J usage is TRBJ2-5, with unresolved D. CDR3 length equals 14 residues. Germline-derived CDR1 and CDR2 are GTSNPN and SVGIG (reference sequence). V was shortened by 2 bases and J by 3 bases, with 13 bases between the two germline ends. The CDR3 nucleotides read TGTGCCTGGAGTAGGGTTATGCGCAAAGAGACCCAGTACTTC. This translates into CAWSRVMRKETQYF.

Only a few counts were recorded for this clone. This rearrangement joins TRBV27 to TRBJ2-2; perhaps TRBD1 as D (6 bases). V lost 1 base, J lost 1 base, and 10 bases lay in between. The CDR3 consists of 16 residues. Germline values: CDR1 MNHEY, CDR2 SMNVEV (reference sequence). CDR3 protein: CASSLWGLGNTGELFF. The CDR3 bases are TGTGCCAGCAGTTTATGGGGGCTAGGGAACACCGGGGAGCTGTTTTTT.

The chain links TRBV7-2 to TRBJ2-3, with TRBD2 matching over 7 bases. CDR3 length equals 15 residues. Unmatched junction bases numbered 4, after V lost 2 bases and J lost 2 bases. CDR1 SGHTA and CDR2 FQGNSA come from the germline V gene. CDR3 sequence reads: CASSLRGGNTDTQYF. DNA of the CDR3: TGTGCCAGCAGCTTACGCGGGGGAAACACAGATACGCAGTATTTT.